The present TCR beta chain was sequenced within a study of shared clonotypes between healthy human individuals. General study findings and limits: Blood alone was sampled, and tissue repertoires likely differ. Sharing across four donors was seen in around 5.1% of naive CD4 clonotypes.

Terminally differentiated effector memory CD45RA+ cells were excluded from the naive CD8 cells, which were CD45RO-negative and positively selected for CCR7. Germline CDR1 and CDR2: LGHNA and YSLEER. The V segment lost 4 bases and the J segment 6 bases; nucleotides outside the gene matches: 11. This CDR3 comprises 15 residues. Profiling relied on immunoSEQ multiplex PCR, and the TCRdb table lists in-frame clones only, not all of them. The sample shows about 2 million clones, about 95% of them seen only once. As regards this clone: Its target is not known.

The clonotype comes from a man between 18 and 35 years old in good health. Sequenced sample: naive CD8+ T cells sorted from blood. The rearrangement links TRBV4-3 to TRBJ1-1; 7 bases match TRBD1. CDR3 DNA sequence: TGCGCCAGCAGCCCAAGTACAGGGGCGCTGGCTGAAGCTTTCTTT. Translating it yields CASSPSTGALAEAFF.